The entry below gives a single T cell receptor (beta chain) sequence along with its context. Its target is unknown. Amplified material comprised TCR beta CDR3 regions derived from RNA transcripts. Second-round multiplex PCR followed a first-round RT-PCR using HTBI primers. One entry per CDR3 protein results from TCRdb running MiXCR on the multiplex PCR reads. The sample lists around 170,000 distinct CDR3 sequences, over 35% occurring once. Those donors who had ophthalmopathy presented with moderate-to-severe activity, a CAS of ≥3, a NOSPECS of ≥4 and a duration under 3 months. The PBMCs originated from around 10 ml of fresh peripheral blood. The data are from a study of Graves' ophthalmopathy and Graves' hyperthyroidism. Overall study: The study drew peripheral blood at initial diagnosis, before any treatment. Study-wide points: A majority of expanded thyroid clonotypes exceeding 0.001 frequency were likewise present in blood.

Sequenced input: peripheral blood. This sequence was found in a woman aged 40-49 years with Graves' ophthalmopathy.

CDR3 region: CASSPTRQASSYEQYF. DNA of the CDR3: TGTGCCAGCAGTCCCACGAGACAGGCCAGCTCCTACGAGCAGTACTTC. V gene TRBV6-1 combines with J gene TRBJ2-7, with D perhaps TRBD1 (6 bases). This CDR3 is built from 16 residues. Trimming took off 5 bases at V and 0 bases at J, with 17 bases between the two ends. Germline-derived CDR1 and CDR2 are MNHNS and SASEGT.